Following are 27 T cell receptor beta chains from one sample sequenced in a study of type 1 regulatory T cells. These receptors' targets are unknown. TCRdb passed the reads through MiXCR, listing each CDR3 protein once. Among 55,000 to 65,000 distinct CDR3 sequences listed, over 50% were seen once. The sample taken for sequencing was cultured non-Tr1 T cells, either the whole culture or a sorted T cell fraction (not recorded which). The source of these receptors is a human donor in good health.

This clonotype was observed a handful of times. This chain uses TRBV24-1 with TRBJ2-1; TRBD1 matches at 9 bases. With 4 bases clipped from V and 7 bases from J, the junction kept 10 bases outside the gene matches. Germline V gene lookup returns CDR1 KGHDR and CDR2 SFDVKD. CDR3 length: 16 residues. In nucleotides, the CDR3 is TGTGCCACCAGTGACAGAACAGGGGGCCGACTGAATGAGCAGTTCTTC. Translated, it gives CATSDRTGGRLNEQFF.

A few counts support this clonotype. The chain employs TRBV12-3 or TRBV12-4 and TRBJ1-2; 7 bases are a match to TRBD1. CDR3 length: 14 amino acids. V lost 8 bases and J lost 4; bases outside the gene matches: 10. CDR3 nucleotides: TGTGCCAGCTGCCAGGGGGTATGGTCCTATGGCTACACCTTC. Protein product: CASCQGVWSYGYTF.

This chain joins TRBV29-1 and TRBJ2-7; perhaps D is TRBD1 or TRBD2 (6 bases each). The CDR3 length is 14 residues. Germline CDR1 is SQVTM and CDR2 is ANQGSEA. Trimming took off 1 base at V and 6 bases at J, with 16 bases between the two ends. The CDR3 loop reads CSVEAGGLAGEQYF. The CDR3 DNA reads TGCAGCGTTGAAGCTGGGGGGCTCGCTGGCGAGCAGTACTTC.

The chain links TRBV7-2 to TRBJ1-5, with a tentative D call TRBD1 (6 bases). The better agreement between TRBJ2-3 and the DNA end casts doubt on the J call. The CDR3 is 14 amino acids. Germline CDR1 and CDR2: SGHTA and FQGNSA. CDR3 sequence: CASSLARDGQPQYF. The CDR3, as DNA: TGTGCCAGCAGCTTAGCCAGGGATGGACAGCCCCAGTATTTT.

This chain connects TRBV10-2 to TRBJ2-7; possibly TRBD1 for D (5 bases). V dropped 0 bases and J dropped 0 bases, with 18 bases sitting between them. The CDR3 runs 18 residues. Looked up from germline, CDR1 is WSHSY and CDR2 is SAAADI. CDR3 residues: CASSESGSLKRGSYEQYF. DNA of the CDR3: TGCGCCAGCAGTGAGTCGGGCAGCCTTAAAAGGGGCTCCTACGAGCAGTACTTC.

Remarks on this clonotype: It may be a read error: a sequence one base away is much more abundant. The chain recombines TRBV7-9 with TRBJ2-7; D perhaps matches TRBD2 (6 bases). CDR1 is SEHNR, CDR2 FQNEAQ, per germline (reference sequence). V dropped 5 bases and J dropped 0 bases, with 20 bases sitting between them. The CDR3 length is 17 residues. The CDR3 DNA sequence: TGTGCCAGCAGCCCCCAAGCCGCTCGCGGGAACTCCTACGAGCAGTACTTC. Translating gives CASSPQAARGNSYEQYF.

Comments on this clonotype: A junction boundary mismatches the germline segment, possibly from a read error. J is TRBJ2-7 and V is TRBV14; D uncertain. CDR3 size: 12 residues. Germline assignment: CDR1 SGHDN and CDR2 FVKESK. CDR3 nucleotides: TGTGCCAGCAGCCAAGGGGCCTACGGGCAGTACTTC. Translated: CASSQGAYGQYF.

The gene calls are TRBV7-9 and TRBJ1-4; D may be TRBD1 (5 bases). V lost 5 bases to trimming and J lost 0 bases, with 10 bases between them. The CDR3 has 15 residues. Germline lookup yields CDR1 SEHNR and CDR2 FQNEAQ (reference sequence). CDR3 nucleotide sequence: TGTGCCAGCAGCGGAAGACAGTCAACTAATGAAAAACTGTTTTTT. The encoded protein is CASSGRQSTNEKLFF.

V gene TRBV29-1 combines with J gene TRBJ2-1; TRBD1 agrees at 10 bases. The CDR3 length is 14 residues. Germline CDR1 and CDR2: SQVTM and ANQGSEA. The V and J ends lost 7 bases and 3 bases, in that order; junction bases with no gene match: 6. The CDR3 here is CSAAGTGVYNEQFF. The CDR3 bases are TGCAGCGCTGCGGGGACAGGGGTCTACAATGAGCAGTTCTTC.

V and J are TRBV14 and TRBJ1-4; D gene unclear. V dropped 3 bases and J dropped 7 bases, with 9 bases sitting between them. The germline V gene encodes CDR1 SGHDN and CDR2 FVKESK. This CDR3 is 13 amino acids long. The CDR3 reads CASSHLPGEKLFF. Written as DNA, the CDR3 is TGTGCCAGCAGCCACCTCCCGGGTGAAAAACTGTTTTTT. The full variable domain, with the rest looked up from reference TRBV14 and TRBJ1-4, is EAGVTQFPSHSVIEKGQTVTLRCDPISGHDNLYWYRRVMGKEIKFLLHFVKESKQDESGMPNNRFLAERTGGTYSTLKVQPAELEDSGVYFCASSHLPGEKLFFGSGTQLSVL.

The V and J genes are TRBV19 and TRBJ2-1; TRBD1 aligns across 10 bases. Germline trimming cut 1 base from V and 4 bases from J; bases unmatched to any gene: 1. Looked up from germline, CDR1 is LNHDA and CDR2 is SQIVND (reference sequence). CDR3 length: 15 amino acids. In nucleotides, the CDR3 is TGTGCCAGTAGTATAGGACAGGGGGCTTACAATGAGCAGTTCTTC. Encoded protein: CASSIGQGAYNEQFF. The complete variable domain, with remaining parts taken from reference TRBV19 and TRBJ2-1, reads DGGITQSPKYLFRKEGQNVTLSCEQNLNHDAMYWYRQDPGQGLRLIYYSQIVNDFQKGDIAEGYSVSREKKESFPLTVTSAQKNPTAFYLCASSIGQGAYNEQFFGPGTRLTVL.

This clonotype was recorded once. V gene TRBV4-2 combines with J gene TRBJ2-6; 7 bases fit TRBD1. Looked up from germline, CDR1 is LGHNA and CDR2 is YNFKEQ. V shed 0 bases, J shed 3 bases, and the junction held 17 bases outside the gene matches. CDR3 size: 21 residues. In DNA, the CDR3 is TGTGCCAGCAGCCAAGACGGGCGATTCGCAACAGGGGCATTTGGGGCCAACGTCCTGACTTTC. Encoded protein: CASSQDGRFATGAFGANVLTF.

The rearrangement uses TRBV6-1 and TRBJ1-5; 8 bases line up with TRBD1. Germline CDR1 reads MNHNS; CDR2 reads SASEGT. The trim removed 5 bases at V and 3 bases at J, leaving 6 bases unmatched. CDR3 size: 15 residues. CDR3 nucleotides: TGTGCCAGCAGTTACCAGGACAGGGCCAATCAGCCCCAGCATTTT. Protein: CASSYQDRANQPQHF.

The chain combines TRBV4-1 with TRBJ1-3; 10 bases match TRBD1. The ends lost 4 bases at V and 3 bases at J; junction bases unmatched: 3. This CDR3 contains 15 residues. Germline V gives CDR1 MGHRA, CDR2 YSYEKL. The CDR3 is CASSPGQGGGNTIYF. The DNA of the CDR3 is TGCGCCAGCAGCCCAGGACAGGGGGGTGGAAACACCATATATTTT.

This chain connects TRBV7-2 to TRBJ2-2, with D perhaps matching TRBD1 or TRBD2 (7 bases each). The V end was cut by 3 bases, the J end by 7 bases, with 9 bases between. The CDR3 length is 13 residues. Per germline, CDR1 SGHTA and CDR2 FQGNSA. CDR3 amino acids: CASSFRGGGELFF. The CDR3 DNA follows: TGTGCCAGCAGCTTCAGGGGGGGCGGGGAGCTGTTTTTT.

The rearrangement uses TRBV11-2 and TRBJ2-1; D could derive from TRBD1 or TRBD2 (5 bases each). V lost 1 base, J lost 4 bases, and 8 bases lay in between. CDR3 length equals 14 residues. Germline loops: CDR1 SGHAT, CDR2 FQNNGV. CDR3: CASSLAGAYNEQFF. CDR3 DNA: TGTGCCAGCAGCTTAGCCGGGGCTTACAATGAGCAGTTCTTC.

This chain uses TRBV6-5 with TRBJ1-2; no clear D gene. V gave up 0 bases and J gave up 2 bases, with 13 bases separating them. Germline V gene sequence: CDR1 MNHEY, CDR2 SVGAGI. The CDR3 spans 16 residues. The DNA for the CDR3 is TGTGCCAGCAGTTACTCAGGGCGTGACCGCAACTATGGCTACACCTTC. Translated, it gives CASSYSGRDRNYGYTF.

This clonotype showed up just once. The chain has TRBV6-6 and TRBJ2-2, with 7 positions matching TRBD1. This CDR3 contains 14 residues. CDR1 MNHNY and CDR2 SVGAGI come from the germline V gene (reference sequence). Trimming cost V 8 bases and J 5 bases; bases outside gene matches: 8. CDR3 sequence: CASALGGGTGELFF. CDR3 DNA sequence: TGTGCCAGCGCGCTAGGGGGCGGGACCGGGGAGCTGTTTTTT.

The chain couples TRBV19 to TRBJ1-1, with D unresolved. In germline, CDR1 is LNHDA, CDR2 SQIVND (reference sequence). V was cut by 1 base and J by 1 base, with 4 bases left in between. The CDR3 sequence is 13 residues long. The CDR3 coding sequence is TGTGCCAGTAGTATAGGACAGAACACTGAAGCTTTCTTT. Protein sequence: CASSIGQNTEAFF.

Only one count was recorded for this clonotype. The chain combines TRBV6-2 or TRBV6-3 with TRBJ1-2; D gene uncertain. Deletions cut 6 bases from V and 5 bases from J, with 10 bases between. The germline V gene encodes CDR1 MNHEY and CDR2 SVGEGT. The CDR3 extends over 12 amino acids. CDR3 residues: CASSQAGYGYTF. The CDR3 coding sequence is TGTGCCAGCAGCCAAGCTGGTTATGGCTACACCTTC.

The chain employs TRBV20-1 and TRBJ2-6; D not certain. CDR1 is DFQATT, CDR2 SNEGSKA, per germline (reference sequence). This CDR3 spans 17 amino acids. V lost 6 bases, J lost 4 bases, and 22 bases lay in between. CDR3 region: CSALGGKNGPGANVLTF. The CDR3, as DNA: TGCAGTGCCCTTGGTGGGAAAAATGGACCCGGGGCCAACGTCCTGACTTTC.

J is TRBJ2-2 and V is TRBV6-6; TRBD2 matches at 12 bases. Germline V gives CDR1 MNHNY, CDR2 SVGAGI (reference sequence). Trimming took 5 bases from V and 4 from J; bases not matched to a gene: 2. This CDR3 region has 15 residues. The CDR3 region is CASSGLAGITGELFF. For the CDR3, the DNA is TGTGCCAGCAGTGGACTAGCGGGAATCACCGGGGAGCTGTTTTTT.

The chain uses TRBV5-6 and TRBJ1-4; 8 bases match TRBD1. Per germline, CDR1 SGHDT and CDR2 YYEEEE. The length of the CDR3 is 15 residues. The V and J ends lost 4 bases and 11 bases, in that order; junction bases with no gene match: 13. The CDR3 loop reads CASSGLTGDFGKLFF. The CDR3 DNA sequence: TGTGCCAGCAGCGGATTGACAGGGGATTTTGGGAAACTGTTTTTT.

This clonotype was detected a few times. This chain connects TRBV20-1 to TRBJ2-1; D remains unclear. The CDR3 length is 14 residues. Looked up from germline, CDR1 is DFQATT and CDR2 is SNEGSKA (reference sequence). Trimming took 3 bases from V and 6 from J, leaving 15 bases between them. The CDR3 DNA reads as TGCAGTGCTAGCGGCGCCACGGGTCGCAATGAGCAGTTCTTC. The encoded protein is CSASGATGRNEQFF.

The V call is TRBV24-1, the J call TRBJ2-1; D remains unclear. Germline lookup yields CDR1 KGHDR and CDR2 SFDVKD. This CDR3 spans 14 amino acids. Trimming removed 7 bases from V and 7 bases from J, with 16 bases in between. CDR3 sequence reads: CATRGIGNGNEQFF. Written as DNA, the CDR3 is TGTGCCACCAGGGGCATAGGGAACGGTAATGAGCAGTTCTTC.

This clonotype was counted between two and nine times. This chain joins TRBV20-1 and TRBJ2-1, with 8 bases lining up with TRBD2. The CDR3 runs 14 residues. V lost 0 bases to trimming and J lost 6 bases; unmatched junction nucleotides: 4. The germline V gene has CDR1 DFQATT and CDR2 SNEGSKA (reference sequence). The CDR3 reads CSAREGTSFNEQFF. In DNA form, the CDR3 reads TGCAGTGCTAGAGAGGGGACTAGTTTCAATGAGCAGTTCTTC.

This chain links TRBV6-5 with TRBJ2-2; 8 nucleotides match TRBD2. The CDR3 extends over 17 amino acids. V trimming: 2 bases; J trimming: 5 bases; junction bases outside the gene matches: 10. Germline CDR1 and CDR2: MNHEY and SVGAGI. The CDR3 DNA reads TGTGCCAGCAGTTACCAAGCGGCTAGCGGGCGGACCGGGGAGCTGTTTTTT. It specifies CASSYQAASGRTGELFF.